Below are 14 T cell receptor beta chains sequenced from a single sample in a study of cytomegalovirus exposure and HLA in healthy donors (dated by TCRdb to 2016 to 2017). Library preparation used the immunoSEQ multiplex PCR assay. The multiplex PCR relied on a mix of 60 forward primers for TCR Vbeta segments and 13 reverse primers for TCR Jbeta segments. The source is immuneACCESS, and TCRdb retained only in-frame sequences with V and J called. Part of the clones is not carried over; for the studies checked, unresolved V genes explain less than half of this, and the remainder is unexplained. This specimen's table enumerates 100,000 to 150,000 clones. In total, the top ten clones hold 1% of the sample. The material sequenced was PBMCs. These receptors came from a man aged 18 to 29 in good health and CMV-seronegative.

V gene TRBV5-1 combines with J gene TRBJ2-3; tentative D call: TRBD2 (6 bases). The CDR3 extends over 16 amino acids. Germline lookup yields CDR1 SGHRS and CDR2 YFSETQ. The V gene lost 3 bases and the J gene lost 0 bases, with 14 bases spanning the gap. For the CDR3, the DNA is TGCGCCAGCAGCTCTGAAGGCGGGGTTAGCACAGATACGCAGTATTTT. This sequence encodes CASSSEGGVSTDTQYF. Looking up the rest from reference TRBV5-1 and TRBJ2-3 gives the full variable domain: KAGVTQTPRYLIKTRGQQVTLSCSPISGHRSVSWYQQTPGQGLQFLFEYFSETQRNKGNFPGRFSGRQFSNSRSEMNVSTLELGDSALYLCASSSEGGVSTDTQYFGPGTRLTVL.

The chain joins TRBV11-3 to TRBJ2-2, with a tentative D call TRBD1 (6 bases). V was trimmed by 5 bases and J by 1 base, leaving 8 bases between them. The CDR3 is 14 residues long. CDR1 and CDR2 (germline): SGHNT, YENEEA. The CDR3 is CASSATGNTGELFF. For the CDR3, the DNA is TGTGCCAGCAGCGCGACAGGGAACACCGGGGAGCTGTTTTTT.

The J gene is TRBJ2-3, the V gene TRBV4-2; 14 bases are shared with TRBD2. The ends lost 3 bases at V and 5 bases at J; junction bases unmatched: 7. Germline V gene data show CDR1 as LGHNA and CDR2 as YNFKEQ. The CDR3 contains 17 residues. The CDR3 loop is CASSHRGLAGGLDTQYF. Written as DNA, the CDR3 is TGTGCCAGCAGCCACCGAGGACTAGCGGGGGGCCTAGATACGCAGTATTTT.

This chain uses TRBV6-6 with TRBJ1-5; TRBD1 aligns across 7 bases. The ends lost 2 bases at V and 3 bases at J; junction bases unmatched: 7. This CDR3 comprises 16 residues. CDR1 and CDR2 from the germline V gene are MNHNY and SVGAGI (reference sequence). The CDR3 protein is CASSYGTARSNQPQHF. The DNA of the CDR3 is TGTGCCAGCAGTTACGGGACAGCCCGCTCCAATCAGCCCCAGCATTTT.

CDR3 coding DNA: TGTGCCAGCACCTCAGGGACAACCTATGGGGATACGCAGTATTTT. Translation gives CASTSGTTYGDTQYF. The chain links TRBV2 to TRBJ2-3, with D maybe TRBD1 (6 bases). Germline CDR1 reads SNHLY; CDR2 reads FYNNEI. The CDR3 is 15 amino acids. V lost 7 bases, J lost 6 bases, and 20 bases lay in between.

This chain uses TRBV19 with TRBJ2-7; 7 positions agree with TRBD2. The CDR3 spans 16 residues. Germline V gene lookup returns CDR1 LNHDA and CDR2 SQIVND (reference sequence). The V and J ends lost 3 bases and 2 bases, in that order; junction bases with no gene match: 10. CDR3 DNA sequence: TGTGCCAGTAGTATTCGGGTCGGGAGGAATCCCTACGAGCAGTACTTC. It is translated as CASSIRVGRNPYEQYF.

This chain links TRBV7-9 with TRBJ1-3; a weak D match, TRBD1 (5 bases). The germline V gene has CDR1 SEHNR and CDR2 FQNEAQ (reference sequence). Trimming removed 1 base from V and 0 bases from J, with 10 bases in between. This CDR3 contains 16 residues. CDR3 DNA sequence: TGTGCCAGCAGCTTAGAACAGGCGAGCTCTGGAAACACCATATATTTT. It yields the protein CASSLEQASSGNTIYF.

V is TRBV9 and J is TRBJ2-2; D ambiguous. This CDR3 has 14 amino acids. The germline CDR1 and CDR2 sequences are SGDLS and YYNGEE. Trimming cost V 2 bases and J 2 bases, with 7 bases left between them. DNA for the CDR3: TGTGCCAGCAGCGTTGGCGGAAACACCGGGGAGCTGTTTTTT. Residues: CASSVGGNTGELFF.

The chain carries TRBV29-1 and TRBJ2-1; 7 positions agree with TRBD1. Per germline, CDR1 SQVTM and CDR2 ANQGSEA. The CDR3 runs to 15 residues. Unmatched junction bases numbered 12, after V lost 6 bases and J lost 4 bases. The CDR3 bases are TGCAGCGTCCAACTGATTACAGGGGCATACAATGAGCAGTTCTTC. Translating gives CSVQLITGAYNEQFF.

V gene TRBV4-1 combines with J gene TRBJ1-2; 9 positions match TRBD1. CDR1 is MGHRA and CDR2 is YSYEKL in the germline V gene. With 4 bases clipped from V and 7 bases from J, the junction kept 10 bases outside the gene matches. This CDR3 is built from 15 residues. CDR3 region: CASSPRDRDLFGYTF. Here the CDR3 DNA reads TGCGCCAGCAGCCCCCGGGACAGGGATCTATTTGGCTACACCTTC.

The rearrangement uses TRBV9 and TRBJ2-2; 11 nucleotides align to TRBD2. Germline CDR1 SGDLS, CDR2 YYNGEE. CDR3 length: 20 amino acids. After removal of 0 bases from V and 5 bases from J, the junction contained 15 bases not matched to a gene. DNA for the CDR3: TGTGCCAGCAGCGTAGATCGTCTTGGAACTAGCGGGAGTCGGACCGGGGAGCTGTTTTTT. Encoded protein: CASSVDRLGTSGSRTGELFF.

This rearrangement joins TRBV28 to TRBJ1-5; 7 bases fit TRBD1. The CDR3 covers 18 residues. In germline, CDR1 is MDHEN, CDR2 SYDVKM. V trimming: 5 bases; J trimming: 3 bases; junction bases outside the gene matches: 16. CDR3 protein: CASSPRQGALLFNQPQHF. The CDR3 nucleotides are TGTGCCAGCAGTCCGAGACAGGGAGCGCTACTCTTCAATCAGCCCCAGCATTTT.

The rearrangement joins TRBV5-1 to TRBJ2-7; no definite D call. V shed 1 base and J shed 3 bases, with 8 bases lying between them. Germline V gene lookup returns CDR1 SGHRS and CDR2 YFSETQ. The CDR3 covers 13 residues. CDR3 nucleotides: TGCGCCAGCAGCTTGCTAGGAAACTACGAGCAGTACTTC. Translation gives CASSLLGNYEQYF.

The chain is built from TRBV5-1 and TRBJ2-7; 10 bases map to TRBD1. CDR1 SGHRS and CDR2 YFSETQ come from the germline V gene. J gave up 3 bases and V 2 bases, and 2 bases lay outside the gene matches. The CDR3 length is 14 residues. Here the CDR3 DNA reads TGCGCCAGCAGCTTCGGGACAGGGGACTACGAGCAGTACTTC. Protein product: CASSFGTGDYEQYF.